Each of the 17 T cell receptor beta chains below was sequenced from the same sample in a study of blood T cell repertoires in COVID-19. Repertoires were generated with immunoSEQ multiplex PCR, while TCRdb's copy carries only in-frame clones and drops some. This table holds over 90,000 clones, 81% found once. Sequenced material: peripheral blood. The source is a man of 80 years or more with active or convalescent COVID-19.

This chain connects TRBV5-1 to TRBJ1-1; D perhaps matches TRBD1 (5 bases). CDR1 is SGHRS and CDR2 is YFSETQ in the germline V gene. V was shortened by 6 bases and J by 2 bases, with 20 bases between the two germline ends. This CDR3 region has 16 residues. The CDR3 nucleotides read TGCGCCAGCAACCCAGGGTCCGGAGCAGGAAACACTGAAGCTTTCTTT. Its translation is CASNPGSGAGNTEAFF.

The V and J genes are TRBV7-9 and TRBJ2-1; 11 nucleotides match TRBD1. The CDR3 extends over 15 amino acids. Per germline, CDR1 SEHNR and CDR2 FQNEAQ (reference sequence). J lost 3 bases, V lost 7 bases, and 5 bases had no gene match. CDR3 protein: CASTPGQGDYNEQFF. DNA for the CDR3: TGTGCCAGCACTCCGGGACAGGGGGACTACAATGAGCAGTTCTTC.

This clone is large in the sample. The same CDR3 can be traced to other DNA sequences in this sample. DNA of the CDR3: TGCGCCAGCAGTGAGTCCGGTAGCAATCAGCCCCAGCATTTT. Protein sequence: CASSESGSNQPQHF. V is TRBV10-2 and J is TRBJ1-5; D is unclear. V gave up 0 bases and J gave up 0 bases, with 3 bases separating them. The CDR3 length is 14 residues. CDR1 and CDR2 (germline): WSHSY, SAAADI.

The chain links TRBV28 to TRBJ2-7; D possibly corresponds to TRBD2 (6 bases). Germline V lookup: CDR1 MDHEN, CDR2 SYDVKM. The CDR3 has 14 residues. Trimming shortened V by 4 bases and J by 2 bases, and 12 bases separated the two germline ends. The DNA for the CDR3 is TGTGCCAGCAGTTCCCCGGGGGTTCCCTACGAGCAGTACTTC. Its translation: CASSSPGVPYEQYF.

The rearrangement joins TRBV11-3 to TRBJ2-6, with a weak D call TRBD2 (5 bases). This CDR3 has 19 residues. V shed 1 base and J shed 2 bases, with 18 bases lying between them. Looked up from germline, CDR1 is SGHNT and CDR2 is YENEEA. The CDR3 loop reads CASSLVTWEPVPGANVLTF. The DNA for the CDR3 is TGTGCCAGCAGCTTAGTAACGTGGGAGCCTGTCCCTGGGGCCAACGTCCTGACTTTC. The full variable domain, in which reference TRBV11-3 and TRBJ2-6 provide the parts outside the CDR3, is EAGVVQSPRYKIIEKKQPVAFWCNPISGHNTLYWYLQNLGQGPELLIRYENEEAVDDSQLPKDRFSAERLKGVDSTLKIQPAELGDSAVYLCASSLVTWEPVPGANVLTFGAGSRLTVL.

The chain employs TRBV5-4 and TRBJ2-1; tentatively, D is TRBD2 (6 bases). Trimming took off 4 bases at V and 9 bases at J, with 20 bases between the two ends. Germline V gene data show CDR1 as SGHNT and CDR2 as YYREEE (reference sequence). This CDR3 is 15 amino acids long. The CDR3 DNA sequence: TGTGCCAGCAGCGCAGATCCTGGGGGGTTAGGTGAGCAGTTCTTC. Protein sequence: CASSADPGGLGEQFF.

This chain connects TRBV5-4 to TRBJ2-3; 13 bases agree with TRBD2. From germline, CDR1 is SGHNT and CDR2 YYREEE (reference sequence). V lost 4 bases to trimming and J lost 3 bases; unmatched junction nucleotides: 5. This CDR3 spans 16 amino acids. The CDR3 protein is CASSILAGGPTDTQYF. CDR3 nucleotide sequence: TGTGCCAGCAGCATACTAGCGGGGGGGCCGACAGATACGCAGTATTTT.

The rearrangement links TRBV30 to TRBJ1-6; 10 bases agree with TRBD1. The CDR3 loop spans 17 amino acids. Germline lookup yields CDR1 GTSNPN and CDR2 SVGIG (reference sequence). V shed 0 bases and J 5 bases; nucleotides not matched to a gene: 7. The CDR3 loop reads CAWSVRIGTGDNSPLHF. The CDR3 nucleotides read TGTGCCTGGAGTGTACGGATAGGGACAGGGGATAATTCACCCCTCCACTTT.

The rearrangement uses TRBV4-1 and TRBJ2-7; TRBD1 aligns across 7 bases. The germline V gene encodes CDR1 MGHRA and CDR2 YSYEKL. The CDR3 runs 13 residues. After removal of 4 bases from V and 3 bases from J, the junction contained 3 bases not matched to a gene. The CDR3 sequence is CASSPWTGYEQYF. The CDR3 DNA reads TGCGCCAGCAGCCCCTGGACAGGCTACGAGCAGTACTTC.

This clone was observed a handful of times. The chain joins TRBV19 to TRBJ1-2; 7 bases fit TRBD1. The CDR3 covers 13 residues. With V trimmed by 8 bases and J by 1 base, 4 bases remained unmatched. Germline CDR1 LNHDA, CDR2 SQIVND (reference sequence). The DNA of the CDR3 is TGTGCCAGTCAAAGGGACAGTAACTATGGCTACACCTTC. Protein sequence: CASQRDSNYGYTF.

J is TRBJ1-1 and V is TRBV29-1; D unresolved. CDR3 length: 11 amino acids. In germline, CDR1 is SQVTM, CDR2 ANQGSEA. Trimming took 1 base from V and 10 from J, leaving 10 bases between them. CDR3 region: CSVEGGGLAFF. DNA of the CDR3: TGCAGCGTTGAAGGAGGAGGTCTAGCTTTCTTT.

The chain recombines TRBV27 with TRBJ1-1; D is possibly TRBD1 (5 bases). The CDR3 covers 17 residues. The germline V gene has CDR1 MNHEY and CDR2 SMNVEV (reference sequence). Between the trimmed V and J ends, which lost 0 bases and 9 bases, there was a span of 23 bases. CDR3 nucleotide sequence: TGTGCCAGCAGTTTATCGGGACTGTTGCAGGTTAACGCTAAAGCTTTCTTT. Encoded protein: CASSLSGLLQVNAKAFF.

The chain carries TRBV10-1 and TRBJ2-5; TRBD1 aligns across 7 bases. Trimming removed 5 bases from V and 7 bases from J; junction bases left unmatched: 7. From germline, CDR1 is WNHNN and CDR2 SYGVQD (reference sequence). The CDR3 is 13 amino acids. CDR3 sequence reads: CASSRTGQGTQYF. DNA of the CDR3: TGCGCCAGCAGTCGGACAGGCCAGGGGACCCAGTACTTC.

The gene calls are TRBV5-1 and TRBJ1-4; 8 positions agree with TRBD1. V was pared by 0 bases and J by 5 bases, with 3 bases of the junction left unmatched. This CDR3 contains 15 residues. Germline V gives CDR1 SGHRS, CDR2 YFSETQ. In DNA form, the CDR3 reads TGCGCCAGCAGCTTGGCCGGGACAGGAAATGAAAAACTGTTTTTT. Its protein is CASSLAGTGNEKLFF.

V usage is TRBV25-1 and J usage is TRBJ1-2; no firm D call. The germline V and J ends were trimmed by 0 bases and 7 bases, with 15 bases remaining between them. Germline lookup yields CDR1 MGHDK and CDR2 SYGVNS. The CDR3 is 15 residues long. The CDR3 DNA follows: TGTGCCAGCAGTGAATACGGTCTCTCTGCAGGTGGCTACACCTTC. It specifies CASSEYGLSAGGYTF.

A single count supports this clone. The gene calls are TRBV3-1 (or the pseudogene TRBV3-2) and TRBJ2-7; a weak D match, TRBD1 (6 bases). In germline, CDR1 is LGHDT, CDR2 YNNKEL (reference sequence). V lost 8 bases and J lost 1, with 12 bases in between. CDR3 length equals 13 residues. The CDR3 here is CASAVRGSYEQYF. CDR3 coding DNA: TGTGCCAGCGCGGTAAGGGGGTCCTACGAGCAGTACTTC.

The CDR3 coding sequence is TGTGCCAGCAGTTACCGACAGCTCACCGGGGAGCTGTTTTTT. Protein: CASSYRQLTGELFF. This chain joins TRBV6-2 or TRBV6-3 and TRBJ2-2; TRBD1 might be the D (5 bases). The CDR3 is made up of 14 amino acids. V was cut by 2 bases and J by 4 bases, with 8 bases left in between. CDR1 and CDR2 (germline): MNHEY, SVGEGT.